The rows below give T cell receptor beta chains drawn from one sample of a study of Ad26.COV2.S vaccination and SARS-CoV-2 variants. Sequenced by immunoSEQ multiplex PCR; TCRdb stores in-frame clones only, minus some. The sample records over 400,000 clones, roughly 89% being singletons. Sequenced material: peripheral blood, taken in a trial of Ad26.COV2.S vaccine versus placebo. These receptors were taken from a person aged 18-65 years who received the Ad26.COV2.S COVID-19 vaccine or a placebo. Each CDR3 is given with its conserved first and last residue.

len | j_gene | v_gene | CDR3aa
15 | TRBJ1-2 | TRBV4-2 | CASSQDGVTGYGYTF
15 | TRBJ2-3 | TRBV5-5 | CASSFSTWSTDTQYF
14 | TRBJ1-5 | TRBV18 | CASSPGDGGQPQHF
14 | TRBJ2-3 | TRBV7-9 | CASSLLGGTDTQYF
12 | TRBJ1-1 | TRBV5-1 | CASSFRGGEAFF
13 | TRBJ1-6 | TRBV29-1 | CSVRTGRDSPLHF
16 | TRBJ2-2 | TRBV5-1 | CASSFQNGGVTGELFF
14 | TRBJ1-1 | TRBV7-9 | CASSLGGVNTEAFF
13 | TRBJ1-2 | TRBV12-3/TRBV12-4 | CASIPWGRGGYTF
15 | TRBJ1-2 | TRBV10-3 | CAISHLEGARYGYTF
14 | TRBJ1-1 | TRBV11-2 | CASSIRQRNTEAFF
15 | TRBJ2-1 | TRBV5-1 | CASSTTGGTYNEQFF
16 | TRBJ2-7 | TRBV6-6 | CASSSLLAGGYREQYF
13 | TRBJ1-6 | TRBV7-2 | CASSLALSPPLHF
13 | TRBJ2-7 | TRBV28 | CASRKDSSYEQYF
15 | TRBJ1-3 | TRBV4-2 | CASSQEGTPQNTIYF
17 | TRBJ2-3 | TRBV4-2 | CASSPGASGGAIDTQYF
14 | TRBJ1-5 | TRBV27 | CASSWNQYYQPQHF
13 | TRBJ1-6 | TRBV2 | CASSRGNHSPLHF
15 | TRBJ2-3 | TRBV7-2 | CASSPRRTGGDTQYF
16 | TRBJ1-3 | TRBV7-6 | CASSPQVNVLGNTIYF
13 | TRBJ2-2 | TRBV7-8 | CASSLVGYGELFF
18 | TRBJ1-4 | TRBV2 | CASSEALLLDRLNEKLFF
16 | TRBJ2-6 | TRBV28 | CASSLYTNSGANVLTF
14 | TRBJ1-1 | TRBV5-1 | CASSLMGRGTEAFF
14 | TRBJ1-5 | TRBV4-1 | CASSQGRVGQPQHF
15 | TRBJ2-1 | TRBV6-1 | CASSEQDSFYNEQFF
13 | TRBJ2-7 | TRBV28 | CASSLRDLYEQYF
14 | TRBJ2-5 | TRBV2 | CASSFDRGVETQYF
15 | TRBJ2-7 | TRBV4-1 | CASSQVGGFGYEQYF
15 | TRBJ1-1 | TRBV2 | CASSGSTVRGTEAFF
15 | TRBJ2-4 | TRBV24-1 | CATSDATGKENIQYF